Shown below are 2 T cell receptor beta chains from a single sample sequenced in a study of blood T cell repertoires in COVID-19. Repertoires were generated with immunoSEQ multiplex PCR, while TCRdb's copy carries only in-frame clones and drops some. The sample lists fewer than 40,000 clones, around 90% occurring once. The material sequenced was peripheral blood. These receptors all stem from a human donor in a cohort sampled during active COVID-19.

The chain has TRBV6-5 and TRBJ2-7, with D perhaps matching TRBD2 (5 bases). The CDR3 contains 14 residues. The V and J ends lost 6 bases and 4 bases respectively, with 16 bases between them. CDR1 is MNHEY, CDR2 SVGAGI, per germline. The CDR3 DNA reads TGTGCCAGCAGCCCCAGTCGGGGTAGGTACGAGCAGTACGTC. It encodes CASSPSRGRYEQYV.

The V and J genes are TRBV6-5 and TRBJ1-5; 11 positions agree with TRBD1. V lost 9 bases to trimming and J lost 6 bases; unmatched junction nucleotides: 10. This CDR3 has 15 residues. Germline CDR1 reads MNHEY; CDR2 reads SVGAGI. The CDR3 nucleotides are TGTGCCAGTGGACAGGGGGCCTTAGCCAGTCAGCCCCAGCATTTT. Its translation is CASGQGALASQPQHF.